This T cell receptor (beta chain) stems from a study of control samples from healthy donors and cancer patients (dated by TCRdb to between 2020 and 2021). The junction shows trimming of 0 bases on V and 6 bases on J, plus 11 bases between the germline ends. Including the terminal cysteine and phenylalanine, the CDR3 comprises 14 residues. Of the read, only the CDR3 DNA is kept; its 42 bases are in frame from base 1. Sequences MNHEY (CDR1) and SVGAGI (CDR2) are obtained from the germline V gene. As regards this clone: No antigen is known for it. No base quality information exists; no much larger clone differs at one position.

The protocol used for the library was the immunoSEQ multiplex PCR assay. The immuneACCESS repertoire file appears here via TCRdb, limited to in-frame rearrangements. These files lack a portion of the clones; in checked studies, under half of the deficit traces to unresolved V genes, and the cause of the others is not known. In this sample the table shows approximately 87,000 clones, 90% to 95% of which occur a single time. The ten largest clones add up to roughly a sixth of the sample. The sequence is built from TRBV6-5 and TRBJ1-1, and perhaps TRBD1 as D gene, on 5 matching bases. Sequenced material: blood. The TCR originated in a man in his fifties or sixties in good health. The CDR3 reads CASSYSGVQAEAFF. The DNA is TGTGCCAGCAGTTACTCCGGGGTACAGGCTGAAGCTTTCTTT.